Sequencing of this T cell receptor beta chain was carried out in a study of blood T cell repertoires in COVID-19. Measured with immunoSEQ multiplex PCR; TCRdb has only the in-frame clones, and not every one. Of a few hundred thousand clones in the sample, approximately 88% are singletons; the top ten hold approximately 1%. The study counted Cohort 3 donors as recovered given two negative PCRs, clearance, or symptom resolution. The sequenced sample consisted of PBMCs or T cells enriched from blood (not recorded which). The TCR was taken from a woman in her twenties or thirties who had recovered from COVID-19.

The CDR3 is CASSTGTWGYTF. CDR3 in DNA: TGTGCCAGCAGTACCGGGACATGGGGCTACACCTTC. The rearrangement links TRBV7-2 to TRBJ1-2; D perhaps matches TRBD1 (6 bases). Germline CDR1 SGHTA, CDR2 FQGNSA. The CDR3 spans 12 residues. V lost 6 bases to trimming and J lost 8 bases, with 13 bases between them.